This TCR beta chain was observed in a study of human T cells and chemical hapten exposure (dated by TCRdb to the early 2020s). Looking at the study overall: For sensitization, 2% DPC in acetone was applied to a roughly 2 cm by roughly 2 cm area of upper inner arm skin. Weekly therapeutic DPC doses were additionally applied to the scalp of patients throughout the roughly 25-week study period. Patch tests used Finn chambers with 0.01% DPC on the upper back, scored after 6 days by International Contact Dermatitis Research Group standards. The mostly female patient cohort included alopecia areata with under or over 50% scalp involvement, alopecia totalis and alopecia universalis. Libraries were pooled for sequencing, and per-sample TCR yields varied mainly because of small differences in library volumes within the pool. The study tracked peripheral blood TCR repertoire changes in vivo during primary and secondary sensitization to the hapten diphenylcyclopropenone (DPC) in alopecia patients. Blood samples were taken from patients before sensitization (week 0) and at 2, 6 and about 24 weeks after DPC sensitization. For TCR sequencing, blood came from about 28 alopecia patients at anywhere from one to four time points (pre-sensitization, 2, 6 and 24 weeks).

The germline V gene encodes CDR1 SQVTM and CDR2 ANQGSEA. V sheds 2 bases and J sheds 7 bases, leaving 8 bases between their ends. The CDR3 has 11 amino acids, counting the end cysteine and phenylalanine. CDR3 DNA only is kept here, 33 bases in frame from base 1. What the time point label conveys for this sample: pre-sensitization, week 0. Sample treatment or condition, as interpreted from the label and publication: therapeutic diphenylcyclopropenone sensitization with weekly scalp DPC. Blood at each patch-test visit was drawn before the patch test was applied. Eligible patients were aged 18 to 70, diagnosed with alopecia, deemed suitable for DPC therapy, and excluded if pregnant. Total RNA was extracted from unfractionated whole blood collected in Tempus Blood RNA tubes. On the study overall, not on this receptor specifically: A positive correlation was found between the number of PT1 expanded TCRs and patch test score, with significance reached at thresholds 8, 16 and 32 but not 4. Because every patient had alopecia, a presumed autoimmune disease, the patients' immune response might differ from that of healthy individuals. DPC sensitization did not change the number of TCRs with a frequency above 1 in 1000, and there was no evidence of changes in global repertoire structure. Significantly more large CDR3 similarity clusters were formed by expanded TCRs than by pre-sensitization or healthy control sets, consistent with antigen-driven responses. Repeated subsampling changed both the strength of the expansion versus patch-test correlation and the threshold at which the correlation became significant.

This clonotype was counted many times. Its antigen is still unknown. Nothing much larger sits one base from this clone, and base qualities are not available. Receptors were amplified or captured by RACE. Instrument used: NextSeq 500. During library preparation, unique molecular identifiers were attached to individual cDNA molecules so that TCRs could be counted in a quantitative, reproducible way. For every blood RNA sample, sequencing covered both the TCR alpha and TCR beta chains. The original pipeline was this. Samples had a median of roughly 87,000 TCRs, with a range from about 23,224 to 750,000. V, J and CDR3 annotation of the TCR reads was carried out using the Decombinator software suite. To make PS versus PT1 abundance plots, every sample was subsampled to the same number of TCRs (28,000). Expanded TCRs were defined as absent before sensitization and observed at least eight times at the 2-week time point. TCRdb reanalyzed the raw reads on its own, using fastp at Q25 for trimming and MiXCR for clone calling, and kept in-frame beta chains. Every CDR3 protein is listed once, alongside the most common genes and DNA of its rows. Clone size and V and J calls follow TCRdb, not the original study. In all, the sample holds some 300,000 distinct CDR3 sequences, and around 5.5% of those were seen once. The biggest ten clones account for around 8.8% of the sample.

Material: whole blood, obtained in connection with sensitization to the hapten diphenylcyclopropenone (DPC). This sequence originates from a woman younger than 30 with alopecia areata. Some clones in this sample may be carry-over from other donors' samples. Recombination connected TRBV29-1 to TRBJ1-1; no D gene can be assigned with confidence. For the CDR3, the sequence is CSVESGGEAFF. The nucleotides are TGCAGCGTTGAATCCGGCGGTGAAGCTTTCTTT.